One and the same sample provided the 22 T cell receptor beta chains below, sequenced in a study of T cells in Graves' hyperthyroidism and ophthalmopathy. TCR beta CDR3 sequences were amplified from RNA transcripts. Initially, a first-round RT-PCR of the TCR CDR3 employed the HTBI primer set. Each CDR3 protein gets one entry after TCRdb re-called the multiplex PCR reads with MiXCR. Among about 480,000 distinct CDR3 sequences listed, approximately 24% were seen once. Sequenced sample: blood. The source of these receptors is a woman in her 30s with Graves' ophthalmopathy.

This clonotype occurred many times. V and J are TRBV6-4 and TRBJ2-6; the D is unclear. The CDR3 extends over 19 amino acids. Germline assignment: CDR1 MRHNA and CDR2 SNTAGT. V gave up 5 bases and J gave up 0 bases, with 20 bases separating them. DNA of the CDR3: TGTGCCAGCAGTCCGACGCTAGGGTACGCCGTCTCTGGGGCCAACGTCCTGACTTTC. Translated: CASSPTLGYAVSGANVLTF.

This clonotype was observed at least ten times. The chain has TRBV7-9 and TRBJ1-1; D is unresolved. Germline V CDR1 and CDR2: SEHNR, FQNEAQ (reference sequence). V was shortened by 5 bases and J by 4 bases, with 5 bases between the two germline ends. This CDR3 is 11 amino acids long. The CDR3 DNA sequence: TGTGCCAGCAGCCCCCTCACTGAAGCTTTCTTT. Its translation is CASSPLTEAFF.

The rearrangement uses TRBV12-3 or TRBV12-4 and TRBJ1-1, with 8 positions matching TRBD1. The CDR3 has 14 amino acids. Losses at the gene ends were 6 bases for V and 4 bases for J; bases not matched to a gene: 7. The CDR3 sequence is CASRLDREGTEAFF. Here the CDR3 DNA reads TGTGCCAGCAGATTGGACAGGGAGGGCACTGAAGCTTTCTTT.

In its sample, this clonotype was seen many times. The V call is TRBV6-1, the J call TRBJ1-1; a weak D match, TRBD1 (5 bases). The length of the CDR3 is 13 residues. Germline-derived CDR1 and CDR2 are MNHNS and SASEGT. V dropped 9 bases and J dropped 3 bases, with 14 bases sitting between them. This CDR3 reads CASWGFVDTEAFF. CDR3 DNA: TGTGCCAGTTGGGGGTTTGTCGACACTGAAGCTTTCTTT.

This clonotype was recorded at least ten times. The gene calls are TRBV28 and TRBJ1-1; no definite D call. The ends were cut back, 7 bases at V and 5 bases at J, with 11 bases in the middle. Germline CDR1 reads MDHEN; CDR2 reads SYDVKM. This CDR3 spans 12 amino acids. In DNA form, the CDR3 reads TGTGCCAGCAAATTGGGGTCAACTGAAGCTTTCTTT. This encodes CASKLGSTEAFF.

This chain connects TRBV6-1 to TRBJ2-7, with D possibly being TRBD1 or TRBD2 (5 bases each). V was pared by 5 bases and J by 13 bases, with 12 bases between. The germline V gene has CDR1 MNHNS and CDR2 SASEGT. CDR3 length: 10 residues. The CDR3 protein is CASSPPGPYF. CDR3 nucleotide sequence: TGTGCCAGCAGTCCGCCGGGGCCTTACTTC.

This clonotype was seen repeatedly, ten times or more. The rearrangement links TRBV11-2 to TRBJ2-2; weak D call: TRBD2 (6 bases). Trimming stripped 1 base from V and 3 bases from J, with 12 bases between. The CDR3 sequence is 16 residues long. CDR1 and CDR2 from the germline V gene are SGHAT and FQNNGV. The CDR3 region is CASSLVPTGDTGELFF. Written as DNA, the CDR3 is TGTGCCAGCAGCTTAGTTCCGACGGGGGACACCGGGGAGCTGTTTTTT. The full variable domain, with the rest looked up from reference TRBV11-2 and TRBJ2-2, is EAGVAQSPRYKIIEKRQSVAFWCNPISGHATLYWYQQILGQGPKLLIQFQNNGVVDDSQLPKDRFSAERLKGVDSTLKIQPAKLEDSAVYLCASSLVPTGDTGELFFGEGSRLTVL.

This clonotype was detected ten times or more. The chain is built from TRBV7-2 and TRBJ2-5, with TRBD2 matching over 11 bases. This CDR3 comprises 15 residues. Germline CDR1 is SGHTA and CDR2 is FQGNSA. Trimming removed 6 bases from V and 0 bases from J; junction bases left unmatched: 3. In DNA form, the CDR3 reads TGTGCCAGCAGTCGGACTAGCGGGTACCAAGAGACCCAGTACTTC. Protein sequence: CASSRTSGYQETQYF.

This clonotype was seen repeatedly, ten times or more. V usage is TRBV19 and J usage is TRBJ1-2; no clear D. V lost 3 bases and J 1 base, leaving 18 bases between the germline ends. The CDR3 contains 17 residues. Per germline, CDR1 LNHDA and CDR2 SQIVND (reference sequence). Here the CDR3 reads CASSIATSWPSNYGYTF. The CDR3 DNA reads TGTGCCAGTAGTATCGCAACCTCGTGGCCCAGTAACTATGGCTACACCTTC.

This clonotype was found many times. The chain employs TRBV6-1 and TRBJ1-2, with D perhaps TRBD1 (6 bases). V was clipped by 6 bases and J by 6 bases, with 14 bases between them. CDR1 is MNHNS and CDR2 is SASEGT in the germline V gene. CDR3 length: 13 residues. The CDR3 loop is CASRDRDNNGYTF. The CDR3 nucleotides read TGTGCCAGCAGAGACCGGGACAACAATGGCTACACCTTC.

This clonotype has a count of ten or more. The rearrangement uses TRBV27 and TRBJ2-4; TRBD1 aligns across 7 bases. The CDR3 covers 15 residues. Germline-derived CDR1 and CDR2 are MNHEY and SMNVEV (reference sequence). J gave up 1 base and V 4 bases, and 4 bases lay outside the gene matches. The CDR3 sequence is CASSYQGEAKNIQYF. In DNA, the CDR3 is TGTGCCAGCAGTTACCAGGGGGAGGCCAAAAACATTCAGTACTTC.

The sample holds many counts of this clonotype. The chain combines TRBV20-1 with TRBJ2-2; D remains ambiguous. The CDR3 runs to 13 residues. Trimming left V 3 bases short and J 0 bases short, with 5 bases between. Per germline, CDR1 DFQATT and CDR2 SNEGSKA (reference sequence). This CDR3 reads CSASGPNTGELFF. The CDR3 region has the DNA TGCAGTGCTAGTGGACCGAACACCGGGGAGCTGTTTTTT.

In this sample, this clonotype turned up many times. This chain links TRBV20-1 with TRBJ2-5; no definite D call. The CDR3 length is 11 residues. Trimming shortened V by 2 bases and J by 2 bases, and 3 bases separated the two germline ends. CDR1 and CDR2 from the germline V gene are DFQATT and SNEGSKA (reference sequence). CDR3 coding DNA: TGCAGTGCTAGAAAACAAGAGACCCAGTACTTC. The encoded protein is CSARKQETQYF.

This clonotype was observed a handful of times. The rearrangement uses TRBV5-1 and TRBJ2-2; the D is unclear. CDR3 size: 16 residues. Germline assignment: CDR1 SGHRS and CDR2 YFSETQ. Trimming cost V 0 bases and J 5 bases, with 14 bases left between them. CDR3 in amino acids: CASSLDGQPQTGELFF. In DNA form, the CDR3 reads TGCGCCAGCAGCTTGGATGGCCAGCCGCAAACCGGGGAGCTGTTTTTT.

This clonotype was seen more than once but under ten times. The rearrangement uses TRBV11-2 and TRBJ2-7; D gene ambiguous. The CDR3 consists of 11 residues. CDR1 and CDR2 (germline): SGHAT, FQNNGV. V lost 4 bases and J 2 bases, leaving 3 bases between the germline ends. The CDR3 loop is CASSYPYEQYF. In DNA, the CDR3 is TGTGCCAGCAGCTATCCCTACGAGCAGTACTTC.

CDR3 DNA: TGTGCCAGCAGCTTAGACGGGGGCTTCTCCTACGAGCAGTACTTC. As protein: CASSLDGGFSYEQYF. The rearrangement joins TRBV11-2 to TRBJ2-7, with D possibly called TRBD1 or TRBD2 (6 bases each). Germline CDR1 and CDR2: SGHAT and FQNNGV. Trimming shortened V by 0 bases and J by 0 bases, and 9 bases separated the two germline ends. The CDR3 covers 15 residues.

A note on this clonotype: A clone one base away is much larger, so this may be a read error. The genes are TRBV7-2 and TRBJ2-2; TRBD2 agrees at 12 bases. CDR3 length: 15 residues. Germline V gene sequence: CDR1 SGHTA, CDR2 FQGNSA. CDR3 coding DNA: TGTGCCGGCAGCGTGCCTAGCGGGGGGGCCGGGGAGCTGTTTTTT. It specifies CAGSVPSGGAGELFF. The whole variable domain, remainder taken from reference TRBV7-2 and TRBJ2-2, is GAGVSQSPSNKVTEKGKDVELRCDPISGHTALYWYRQSLGQGLEFLIYFQGNSAPDKSGLPSDRFSAERTGGSVSTLTIQRTQQEDSAVYLCAGSVPSGGAGELFFGEGSRLTVL.

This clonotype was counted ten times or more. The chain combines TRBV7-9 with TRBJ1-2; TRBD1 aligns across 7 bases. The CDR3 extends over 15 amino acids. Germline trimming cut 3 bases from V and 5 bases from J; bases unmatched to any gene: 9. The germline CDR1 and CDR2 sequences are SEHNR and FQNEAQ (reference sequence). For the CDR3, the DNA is TGTGCCAGCAGCTTTGAGACAGGGTCTTTTTATGGCTACACCTTC. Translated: CASSFETGSFYGYTF.

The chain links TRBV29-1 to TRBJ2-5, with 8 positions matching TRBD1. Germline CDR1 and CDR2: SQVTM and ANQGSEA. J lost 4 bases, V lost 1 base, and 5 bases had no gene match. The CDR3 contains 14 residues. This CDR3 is CSVEGTGRPETQYF. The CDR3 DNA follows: TGCAGCGTTGAAGGGACAGGGAGGCCAGAGACCCAGTACTTC.

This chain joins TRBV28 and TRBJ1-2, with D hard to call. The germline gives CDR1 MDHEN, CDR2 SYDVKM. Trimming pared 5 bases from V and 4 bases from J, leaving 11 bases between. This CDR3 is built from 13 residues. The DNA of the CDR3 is TGTGCCAGCAGTCACCCTTGGATCTATGGCTACACCTTC. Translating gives CASSHPWIYGYTF.

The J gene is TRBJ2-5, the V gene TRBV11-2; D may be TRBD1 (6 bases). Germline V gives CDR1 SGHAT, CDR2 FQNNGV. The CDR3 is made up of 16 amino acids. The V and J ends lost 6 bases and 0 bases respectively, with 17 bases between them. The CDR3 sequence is CASSQGSTTYQETQYF. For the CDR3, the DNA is TGTGCCAGCAGTCAGGGGTCAACAACGTACCAAGAGACCCAGTACTTC.

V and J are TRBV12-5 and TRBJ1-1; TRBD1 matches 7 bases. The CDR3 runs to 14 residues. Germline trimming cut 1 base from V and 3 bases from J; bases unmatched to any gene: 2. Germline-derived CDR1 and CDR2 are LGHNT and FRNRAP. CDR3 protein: CASGLGTGYTEAFF. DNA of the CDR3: TGTGCTAGTGGTTTGGGGACAGGATACACTGAAGCTTTCTTT.